The 8 T cell receptor beta chains below all came from one sample that was sequenced in a study of graft-versus-host responses after intestinal transplantation. No antigens are known for them. Generated by immunoSEQ multiplex PCR, the TCRdb table keeps only in-frame clones and is missing some. The data show over 100,000 clones, about 90% seen once. The material was unstimulated CD4+ T cells sorted from spleen or lymph node cells, obtained before intestinal transplant. All receptors derive from a human donor who received an intestinal transplant.

The rearrangement links TRBV19 to TRBJ1-4, with D tentatively TRBD1 (6 bases). CDR1 and CDR2 (germline): LNHDA, SQIVND (reference sequence). V was cut by 4 bases and J by 0 bases, with 18 bases left in between. This CDR3 is built from 18 residues. CDR3 DNA: TGTGCCAGTAGTACAAAGTACCACAGGGACTCAACTAATGAAAAACTGTTTTTT. Translation gives CASSTKYHRDSTNEKLFF.

The genes are TRBV19 and TRBJ2-2, with 7 bases matching TRBD1. V lost 5 bases, J lost 6 bases, and 6 bases stayed unmatched. This CDR3 has 14 residues. Per the germline V gene, CDR1 is LNHDA and CDR2 is SQIVND (reference sequence). CDR3 loop: CASSSQGSAGELFF. The CDR3 DNA follows: TGTGCCAGTAGTTCACAGGGGAGTGCCGGGGAGCTGTTTTTT.

This chain uses TRBV6-5 with TRBJ2-3; TRBD2 matches at 7 bases. Germline lookup yields CDR1 MNHEY and CDR2 SVGAGI. The CDR3 sequence is 15 residues long. Trimming took 0 bases from V and 8 from J; bases not matched to a gene: 8. The CDR3: CASSYSRDGGSTQYF. CDR3 bases: TGTGCCAGCAGTTACTCGAGGGACGGCGGGAGTACGCAGTATTTT.

Written as DNA, the CDR3 is TGTGCCATCAGCTCAGAAACCGGGCCAAATCATAATGAAAAACTGTTTTTT. This sequence encodes CAISSETGPNHNEKLFF. The rearrangement links TRBV10-3 to TRBJ1-4; D not resolved. Germline CDR1 is ENHRY and CDR2 is SYGVKD. Trimming left V 6 bases short and J 4 bases short, with 21 bases between. This CDR3 is built from 17 residues.

The J gene is TRBJ1-1, the V gene TRBV19, with 7 bases that match TRBD1. With 0 bases clipped from V and 1 base from J, the junction kept 11 bases outside the gene matches. This CDR3 is 18 amino acids long. The germline gives CDR1 LNHDA, CDR2 SQIVND (reference sequence). This CDR3 reads CASSIDRDTGAPNTEAFF. DNA for the CDR3: TGTGCCAGTAGTATAGATAGGGATACAGGGGCGCCGAACACTGAAGCTTTCTTT.

The CDR3 reads CASRGHLANYGYTF. In DNA, the CDR3 is TGTGCCAGCAGGGGGCATTTGGCCAACTATGGCTACACCTTC. The V and J genes are TRBV19 and TRBJ1-2, with 8 bases matching TRBD1. CDR3 length equals 14 residues. CDR1 is LNHDA and CDR2 is SQIVND in the germline V gene (reference sequence). The J segment lost 2 bases and the V segment lost 9 bases, leaving 8 bases of the junction unmatched.

This chain uses TRBV5-4 with TRBJ1-2, with 10 bases aligning to TRBD1. The junction had 8 bases not matched to a gene; V was cut back by 5 bases and J by 4 bases. This CDR3 contains 15 residues. Germline V gives CDR1 SGHNT, CDR2 YYREEE (reference sequence). This CDR3 is CASSPPGTGAYGYTF. DNA for the CDR3: TGTGCCAGCAGTCCACCCGGGACAGGGGCCTATGGCTACACCTTC.

CDR3 coding DNA: TGTGCCAGCAGCCCCTACACGACAGGGGAGACCCAGTACTTC. This codes for CASSPYTTGETQYF. The chain uses TRBV7-3 and TRBJ2-5, with 7 bases lining up with TRBD1. This CDR3 contains 14 residues. Germline V lookup: CDR1 SGHTA, CDR2 FQGTGA. V dropped 5 bases and J dropped 5; count of bases not matched to a gene: 8.